One and the same sample provided the 7 T cell receptor beta chains below, sequenced in a study of neurological immune-mediated disorders. TCRdb re-called the 5' RACE reads through MiXCR, storing one row per CDR3 protein. The repertoire includes about 80,000 distinct CDR3 sequences, roughly 9% of them detected once, and 1.5% to 2% sits in the top ten. Sample: PBMCs. The origin of the receptors is a man aged 50 or older in good health.

Ten or more counts support this clonotype. The V and J genes are TRBV28 and TRBJ2-7, with a weak D call TRBD1 (6 bases). The CDR3 loop spans 15 amino acids. Germline V gene data show CDR1 as MDHEN and CDR2 as SYDVKM. Between the trimmed V and J ends, which lost 2 bases and 1 base, there was a span of 12 bases. CDR3: CASSLVAQGSYEQYF. DNA of the CDR3: TGTGCCAGCAGTTTAGTAGCCCAGGGGTCCTACGAGCAGTACTTC.

Many counts were recorded for this clonotype. The chain recombines TRBV20-1 with TRBJ2-7; D ambiguous. Trimming shortened V by 2 bases and J by 3 bases, and 17 bases separated the two germline ends. Germline CDR1 DFQATT, CDR2 SNEGSKA (reference sequence). CDR3 length equals 15 residues. CDR3 residues: CSARKVVGLNYEQYF. The CDR3 DNA sequence: TGCAGTGCTAGAAAAGTTGTTGGTCTGAACTACGAGCAGTACTTC.

Many counts were recorded for this clonotype. The V and J genes are TRBV5-1 and TRBJ2-2; D is ambiguous. The CDR3 covers 16 residues. The V end was cut by 4 bases, the J end by 2 bases, with 15 bases between. Germline V gives CDR1 SGHRS, CDR2 YFSETQ. CDR3 region: CASSLTTTANTGELFF. Here the CDR3 DNA reads TGCGCCAGCAGCCTCACCACCACAGCTAACACCGGGGAGCTGTTTTTT.

There are many counts of this clonotype. In DNA, the CDR3 is TGTGCCAGCAGCCCATGGGTAGGGAACCTCCACTTT. Translation gives CASSPWVGNLHF. The chain has TRBV12-3 or TRBV12-4 and TRBJ1-6; D unclear. V lost 6 bases and J 15 bases, leaving 15 bases between the germline ends. The CDR3 has 12 amino acids.

The J gene is TRBJ2-1, the V gene TRBV5-1, with TRBD1 as a possible D gene (6 bases). Trimming left V 0 bases short and J 0 bases short, with 10 bases between. CDR1 and CDR2 (germline): SGHRS, YFSETQ. CDR3 size: 16 residues. This CDR3 reads CASSLGGRSSYNEQFF. In nucleotides, the CDR3 is TGCGCCAGCAGCTTGGGGGGGCGGAGCTCCTACAATGAGCAGTTCTTC.

This clonotype was recorded at least ten times. The chain uses TRBV7-9 and TRBJ2-3; 11 bases match TRBD1. V trimming: 7 bases; J trimming: 4 bases; junction bases outside the gene matches: 10. Germline lookup yields CDR1 SEHNR and CDR2 FQNEAQ (reference sequence). The CDR3 length is 16 residues. CDR3 residues: CASNRRGTGGADTQYF. CDR3 bases: TGTGCCAGCAACCGGCGGGGGACAGGGGGGGCAGATACGCAGTATTTT.

This clonotype has at least ten counts. The chain couples TRBV20-1 to TRBJ2-7; the match to TRBD2 covers 9 bases. The V gene end was trimmed by 3 bases and the J gene end by 5 bases; junction bases not matched to a gene: 11. CDR1 is DFQATT, CDR2 SNEGSKA, per germline (reference sequence). CDR3 size: 15 residues. CDR3 sequence: CSASDRLAARDEQYF. The CDR3, as DNA: TGCAGTGCTAGCGATCGACTAGCGGCACGGGACGAGCAGTACTTC.